The rows below give T cell receptor beta chains drawn from one sample of a study of blood T cell repertoires in COVID-19. Produced via immunoSEQ multiplex PCR; TCRdb's table is partial and in-frame only. The table records 300,000 to 350,000 clones, about 87% of them present only once. The sample consisted of peripheral blood. The receptor source for this set is a woman in her 30s with COVID-19, enrolled during active disease. CDR3s include the opening cysteine and the closing phenylalanine or tryptophan. D genes are given only for firm matches. Expanded clones get a size class; other rows say once, few or many, or leave the size out.

V	D	size	J	CDR3	DNA
TRBV5-1	TRBD1	NA	TRBJ1-2	CASSSDRLYGYTF	TGCGCCAGCAGCTCGGACAGGCTCTATGGCTACACCTTC
TRBV7-2	TRBD1	NA	TRBJ1-6	CASSPRPGTGRSSPLHF	TGTGCCAGCAGCCCCCGCCCCGGGACAGGGCGTAGTTCACCCCTCCACTTT
TRBV2	TRBD1	NA	TRBJ1-1	CASSRQGGNTEAFF	TGTGCCAGCAGTCGACAGGGGGGGAACACTGAAGCTTTCTTT
TRBV7-9	NA	NA	TRBJ1-2	CASSLGAGALTF	TGTGCCAGCAGCTTAGGGGCAGGGGCCCTCACCTTC
TRBV27	NA	few	TRBJ1-1	CASTLTQGHTEAFF	TGTGCCAGCACTCTCACACAGGGCCACACTGAAGCTTTCTTT
TRBV6-5	NA	NA	TRBJ1-2	CASSTPGAVNYGYTF	TGTGCCAGCTCTACCCCAGGGGCCGTTAACTATGGCTACACCTTC
TRBV9	NA	NA	TRBJ2-7	CASSASPGLGTYEQYF	TGTGCCAGCAGCGCTTCACCGGGACTGGGGACCTACGAGCAGTACTTC
TRBV20-1	TRBD2	NA	TRBJ2-5	CSASSSGGGQETQYF	TGCAGTGCTAGTTCGAGCGGGGGGGGACAAGAGACCCAGTACTTC
TRBV30	TRBD1	NA	TRBJ1-2	CAWSLKGTGYGYTF	TGTGCCTGGAGTTTAAAAGGGACAGGCTATGGCTACACCTTC
TRBV29-1	TRBD1	NA	TRBJ1-1	CSVRPGQGEEAFF	TGCAGCGTTAGGCCGGGACAGGGGGAGGAAGCTTTCTTT
TRBV23-1	NA	NA	TRBJ1-5	CASSQFYQPQHF	TGCGCCAGCAGTCAATTCTATCAGCCCCAGCATTTT
TRBV30	NA	NA	TRBJ1-2	CAWSREEGGYTF	TGTGCCTGGAGTCGGGAAGAGGGCGGCTACACCTTC
TRBV7-2	NA	NA	TRBJ1-5	CASSLRQGNQPQHF	TGTGCCAGCAGCTTGAGACAGGGCAATCAGCCCCAGCATTTT
TRBV20-1	NA	NA	TRBJ1-1	CSAPDKYQAFF	TGCAGTGCTCCGGACAAATACCAAGCTTTCTTT
TRBV6-5	NA	NA	TRBJ1-3	CAAQDHSGNTIYF	TGTGCCGCCCAGGATCACTCTGGAAACACCATATATTTT
TRBV6-1	TRBD2	few	TRBJ2-1	CASSEDGGGSYNEQFF	TGTGCCAGCAGTGAAGACGGGGGGGGCTCCTACAATGAGCAGTTCTTC
TRBV2	TRBD2	NA	TRBJ2-5	CASSEWRGGETQYF	TGTGCCAGCAGTGAGTGGCGGGGGGGAGAGACCCAGTACTTC
TRBV7-6	TRBD1	NA	TRBJ1-4	CASSPMTGGAYTNEKLFF	TGTGCCAGCAGCCCCATGACAGGGGGCGCGTATACTAATGAAAAACTGTTTTTT
TRBV4-2	TRBD1	NA	TRBJ1-2	CASSQEGDRGVYGYTF	TGTGCCAGCAGCCAAGAGGGGGACAGGGGAGTCTATGGCTACACCTTC